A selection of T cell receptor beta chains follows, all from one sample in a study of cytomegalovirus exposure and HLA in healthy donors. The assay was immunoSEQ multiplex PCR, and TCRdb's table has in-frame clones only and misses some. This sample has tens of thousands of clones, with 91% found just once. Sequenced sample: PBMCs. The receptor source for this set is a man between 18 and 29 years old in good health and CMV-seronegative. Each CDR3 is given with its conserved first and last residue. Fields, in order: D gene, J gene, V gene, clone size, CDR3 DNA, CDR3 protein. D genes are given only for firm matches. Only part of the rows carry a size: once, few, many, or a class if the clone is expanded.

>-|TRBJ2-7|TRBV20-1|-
TGCAGTGCTAGAGTTGCGGGCGAGCAGTACTTC
CSARVAGEQYF
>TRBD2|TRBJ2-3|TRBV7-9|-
TGTGCCAGTGGGGGAACTAGCGGGAGTACAGATACGCAGTATTTT
CASGGTSGSTDTQYF
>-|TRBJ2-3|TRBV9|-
TGTGCCAGCAGCGTCTCCCTAAGCACAGATACGCAGTATTTT
CASSVSLSTDTQYF
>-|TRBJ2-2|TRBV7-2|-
TGTGCCAGCAGCTTAGGAGGGAACACCGGGGAGCTGTTTTTT
CASSLGGNTGELFF
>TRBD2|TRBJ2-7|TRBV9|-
TGTGCCAGCAGCCTCACTGACACAAGTAGGCGGGGGATGGGCTACGAGCAGTACTTC
CASSLTDTSRRGMGYEQYF
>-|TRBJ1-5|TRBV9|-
TGTGCCAGCCTCATCTATAGCAATCAGCCCCAGCATTTT
CASLIYSNQPQHF
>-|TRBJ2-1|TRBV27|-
TGTGCCAGCAGTTCCCCCGGGTTTCGCGATGAGCAGTTCTTC
CASSSPGFRDEQFF
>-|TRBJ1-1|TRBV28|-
TGTGCCAGCACTCCAGGGGAAACTGAAGCTTTCTTT
CASTPGETEAFF
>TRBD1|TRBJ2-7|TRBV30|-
TGTGCCTGGAGTGTACTCCCGGGACAGGGATTCTCCTACGAGCAGTACTTC
CAWSVLPGQGFSYEQYF
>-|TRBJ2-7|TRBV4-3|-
TGCGCCAGCAGCCAAGAGGGGCAGGGCTATAACGAGCAGTACTTC
CASSQEGQGYNEQYF
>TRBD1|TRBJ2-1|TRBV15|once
TGTGCCACCAGCAGAGAAGGCGGACAGGGATACAATGAGCAGTTCTTC
CATSREGGQGYNEQFF
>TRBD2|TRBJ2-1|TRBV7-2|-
TGTGCCAGCAGCAGAGCTAGCGGAAACTACAATGAGCAGTTCTTC
CASSRASGNYNEQFF
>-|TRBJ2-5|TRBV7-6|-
TGTGCCAGCAGCTCCCTGCGGGAAGAGACCCAGTACTTC
CASSSLREETQYF
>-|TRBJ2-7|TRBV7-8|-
TGTGCCAGCAGCTCGAGGGAGGCTCCCTACGAGCAGTACTTC
CASSSREAPYEQYF
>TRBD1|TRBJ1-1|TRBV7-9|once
TGTGCCAGCAGCCTTCAGGGGGGTGAAGCTTTCTTT
CASSLQGGEAFF
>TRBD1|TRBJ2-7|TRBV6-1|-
TGTGCCAGCCGAGGGACAGCTCGTCGGTACGAGCAGTACTTC
CASRGTARRYEQYF
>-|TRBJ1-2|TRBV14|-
TGTGCCAGCAGCCAAGATTGGCCCGCTGGAGACTATGGCTACACCTTC
CASSQDWPAGDYGYTF
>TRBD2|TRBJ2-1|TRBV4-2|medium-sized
TGTGCCAGCAGCCAAGGGGAGGGTAGCGGGAGCTATGAGCAGTTCTTC
CASSQGEGSGSYEQFF
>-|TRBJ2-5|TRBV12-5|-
TGTGCTAGCGCCGGGGTGGGGGAGACCCAGTACTTC
CASAGVGETQYF
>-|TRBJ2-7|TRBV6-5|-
TGTGCCAGCAGAGCACAAGGGGTTATCGGCTACGAGCAGTACTTC
CASRAQGVIGYEQYF
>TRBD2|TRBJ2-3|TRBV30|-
TGTGCCTGGAGTGGACTGGGGGGGGACGATTTCACAGATACGCAGTATTTT
CAWSGLGGDDFTDTQYF
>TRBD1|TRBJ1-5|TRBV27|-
TGTGCCAGCAGTTACGGGACAGCCCATCAGCCCCAGCATTTT
CASSYGTAHQPQHF
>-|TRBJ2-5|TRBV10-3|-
TGTGCCATCGGACTGTTGGAGACCCAGTACTTC
CAIGLLETQYF
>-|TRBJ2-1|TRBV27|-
TGTGCCAGCAGTTTATCGGGACATAAAGACTACAATGAGCAGTTCTTC
CASSLSGHKDYNEQFF
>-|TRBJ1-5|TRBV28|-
TGTGCCAGCAGTTCCTGGACAGCCAATCAGCCCCAGCATTTT
CASSSWTANQPQHF
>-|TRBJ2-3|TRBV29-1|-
TGCAGCGTTGAATTTGTCACGGGGGCAGATACGCAGTATTTT
CSVEFVTGADTQYF
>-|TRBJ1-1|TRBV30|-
TGTGCCTTCTCGACTGGGAACACTGAAGCTTTCTTT
CAFSTGNTEAFF